Presented here are 11 T cell receptor beta chains from one specimen sequenced in a study of shared clonotypes between healthy human individuals. Clones were sequenced by immunoSEQ multiplex PCR, and TCRdb holds only the in-frame ones, with some missing. The table has about 2.1 million clones, about 94% seen once. Naive CD8 populations comprised CD45RO-negative cells positively selected for CCR7, excluding terminally differentiated effector memory CD45RA+ cells. The sequenced material came from naive CD8+ T cells from PBMCs. The receptors were gathered from a man between 18 and 35 years old in good health. Some clones in this sample may be carry-over from other donors' samples.

The V call is TRBV6-5, the J call TRBJ2-7, with D uncertain. Germline V gene data show CDR1 as MNHEY and CDR2 as SVGAGI. V was clipped by 6 bases and J by 0 bases, with 12 bases between them. This CDR3 spans 14 amino acids. For the CDR3, the DNA is TGTGCCAGCAGCCCAACCGGACCCTCCTACGAGCAGTACTTC. This translates into CASSPTGPSYEQYF.

The chain is built from TRBV7-2 and TRBJ2-2; 9 nucleotides line up with TRBD1. There are 16 residues in the CDR3. Trimming at V came to 5 bases and at J to 4 bases, leaving 8 bases not matched to a gene. Germline V gene lookup returns CDR1 SGHTA and CDR2 FQGNSA. CDR3 DNA sequence: TGTGCCAGCAGCCCCGGGACAGGGAGGGGCACCGGGGAGCTGTTTTTT. It codes for CASSPGTGRGTGELFF.

This chain links TRBV9 with TRBJ2-7; TRBD1 matches 9 bases. The CDR3 has 14 residues. Trimming removed 1 base from V and 6 bases from J; junction bases left unmatched: 5. Germline loops: CDR1 SGDLS, CDR2 YYNGEE. CDR3 DNA sequence: TGTGCCAGCAGCGTACCCCCGACAGGGGGCGAGCAGTACTTC. This encodes CASSVPPTGGEQYF. Full variable domain (missing parts from reference TRBV9 and TRBJ2-7): DSGVTQTPKHLITATGQRVTLRCSPRSGDLSVYWYQQSLDQGLQFLIQYYNGEERAKGNILERFSAQQFPDLHSELNLSSLELGDSALYFCASSVPPTGGEQYFGPGTRLTVT.

V and J are TRBV2 and TRBJ2-1, with 8 bases identical to TRBD2. The CDR3 sequence is 13 residues long. The V gene end was trimmed by 6 bases and the J gene end by 2 bases; junction bases not matched to a gene: 0. The V gene's germline CDR1 is SNHLY and CDR2 FYNNEI. The CDR3, as DNA: TGTGCCAGCAGCGGGAGGGCCTACAATGAGCAGTTCTTC. Its translation is CASSGRAYNEQFF.

This chain uses TRBV27 with TRBJ2-5; TRBD1 matches 7 bases. The germline V gene has CDR1 MNHEY and CDR2 SMNVEV (reference sequence). The CDR3 spans 13 residues. The ends lost 6 bases at V and 2 bases at J; junction bases unmatched: 3. The CDR3 region is CASSGTDQETQYF. Here the CDR3 DNA reads TGTGCCAGCAGCGGGACAGATCAAGAGACCCAGTACTTC.

The chain recombines TRBV7-3 with TRBJ2-3; D is ambiguous. V lost 3 bases to trimming and J lost 4 bases, with 8 bases between them. The CDR3 covers 13 residues. Germline values: CDR1 SGHTA, CDR2 FQGTGA. This chain's CDR3 is CASSFTGADTQYF. The CDR3 bases are TGTGCCAGCAGCTTCACGGGCGCAGATACGCAGTATTTT.

The count of this clone is one. The chain joins TRBV6-1 to TRBJ2-6, with D possibly matching TRBD1 (5 bases). Trimming took 2 bases from V and 2 from J, leaving 16 bases between them. In germline, CDR1 is MNHNS, CDR2 SASEGT. The CDR3 totals 18 residues. The CDR3 region has the DNA TGTGCCAGCAGTGAACGTCTCTGGCCAGGGACTGGGGCCAACGTCCTGACTTTC. This sequence encodes CASSERLWPGTGANVLTF.

This sequence joins TRBV6-5 and TRBJ2-2, with 9 positions matching TRBD1. The V gene's germline CDR1 is MNHEY and CDR2 SVGAGI. V lost 0 bases to trimming and J lost 7 bases; unmatched junction nucleotides: 6. This CDR3 is 16 amino acids long. The CDR3, as DNA: TGTGCCAGCAGTTACTCCGGGACAGGGCTCTTCGGGGAGCTGTTTTTT. Translation: CASSYSGTGLFGELFF.

The table lists this clone with a count of one. Other DNA sequences in the same sample also yield this CDR3. This sequence joins TRBV9 and TRBJ1-5; 9 bases are shared with TRBD1. Per the germline V gene, CDR1 is SGDLS and CDR2 is YYNGEE. This CDR3 spans 16 amino acids. The J segment lost 3 bases and the V segment lost 0 bases, leaving 4 bases of the junction unmatched. This CDR3 reads CASSVGGQGANQPQHF. In DNA form, the CDR3 reads TGTGCCAGCAGCGTAGGGGGACAGGGAGCCAATCAGCCCCAGCATTTT.

The V call is TRBV4-1, the J call TRBJ1-2; possibly TRBD1 for D (6 bases). V was clipped by 4 bases and J by 5 bases, with 20 bases between them. CDR1 and CDR2 (germline): MGHRA, YSYEKL. The CDR3 sequence is 16 residues long. The CDR3 region has the DNA TGCGCCAGCAGCCTTATCGCAGGGGCCGACCCTTATGGCTACACCTTC. It codes for CASSLIAGADPYGYTF.

CDR3 nucleotides: TGTGCCAGCAGTGACTCGATCCGGGGCCGGTCTTACGATGTACCGTGCAGTGATCAGCCGGTCCAGCATTTT. Its protein product is CASSDSIRGRSYDVPCSDQPVQHF. This rearrangement joins TRBV6-4 to TRBJ1-5; possibly TRBD1 for D (5 bases). The V gene's germline CDR1 is MRHNA and CDR2 SNTAGT. With 0 bases removed from V and 12 bases from J, the gap between germline ends came to 45 bases. The CDR3 length is 24 residues.